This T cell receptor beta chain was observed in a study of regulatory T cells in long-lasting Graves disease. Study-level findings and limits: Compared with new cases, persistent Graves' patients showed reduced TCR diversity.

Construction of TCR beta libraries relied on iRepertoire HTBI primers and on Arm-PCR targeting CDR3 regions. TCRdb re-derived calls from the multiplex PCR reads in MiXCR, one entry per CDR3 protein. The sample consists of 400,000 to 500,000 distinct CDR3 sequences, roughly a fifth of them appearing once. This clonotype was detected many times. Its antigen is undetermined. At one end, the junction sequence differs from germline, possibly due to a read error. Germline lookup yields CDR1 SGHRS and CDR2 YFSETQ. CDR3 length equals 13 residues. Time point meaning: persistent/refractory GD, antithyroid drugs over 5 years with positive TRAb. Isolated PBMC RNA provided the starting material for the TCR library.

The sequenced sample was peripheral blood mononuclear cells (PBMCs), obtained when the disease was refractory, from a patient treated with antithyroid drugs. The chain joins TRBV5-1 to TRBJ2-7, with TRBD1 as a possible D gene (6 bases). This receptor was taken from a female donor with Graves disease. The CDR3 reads CASSQDSAYEQYF. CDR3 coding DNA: TGTGCCAGCAGCCAGGACAGCGCCTACGAGCAGTACTTC.